Listed below are T cell receptor beta chains from one sample, sequenced in a study of T-cell memory formation after mild COVID-19. TCRdb analysed the 5' RACE reads with MiXCR anew, one entry per CDR3 protein. Of roughly 140,000 distinct CDR3 sequences listed, 14% to 15% are singletons. The material sequenced was PBMCs or a T cell subset sorted from them (not recorded which). Receptor source: an adult woman who had mild COVID-19 (a few samples of this study predate the infection). Cell type and time point are not known. The CDR3 runs from the conserved cysteine through the conserved F or W. D genes are given only for firm matches. Size tells how often a clone was seen (once, few, many) or the class of an expanded clone, and some rows leave it out.

clone_size	j_call	v_call	d_call	cdr3_aa	cdr3_nt
once	TRBJ2-2	TRBV13	.	CASSFSRGNTGELFF	TGTGCCAGCAGTTTCTCCAGGGGGAACACCGGGGAGCTGTTTTTT
.	TRBJ2-5	TRBV6-6	TRBD2	CASSTIPSTGLVGETQYF	TGTGCCAGCAGTACCATTCCCTCCACCGGACTAGTTGGAGAGACCCAGTACTTC
once	TRBJ2-3	TRBV7-2	.	CASSLVKDTQYF	TGTGCCAGCAGCTTAGTGAAGGATACGCAGTATTTT
few	TRBJ1-2	TRBV5-1	.	CASSLEMEYYGYTF	TGCGCCAGCAGCCTAGAGATGGAATATTATGGCTACACCTTC
few	TRBJ1-6	TRBV5-1	TRBD1	CASRPDRGNSPLHF	TGCGCCAGCAGGCCGGACAGGGGCAATTCACCCCTCCACTTT
.	TRBJ2-7	TRBV25-1	.	CASSELGEFYEQYF	TGTGCCAGCAGTGAATTAGGGGAGTTCTACGAGCAGTACTTC
.	TRBJ2-3	TRBV10-3	TRBD2	CAISVTVGGFSTDTQYF	TGTGCCATCAGTGTAACCGTCGGGGGGTTTAGCACAGATACGCAGTATTTT
.	TRBJ2-1	TRBV20-1	TRBD2	CSARDQGLAFDGQFF	TGCAGTGCTAGAGATCAGGGACTAGCCTTCGATGGTCAGTTCTTC
.	TRBJ1-1	TRBV29-1	.	CSVVDDWNTEAFF	TGCAGCGTTGTCGATGATTGGAACACTGAAGCTTTCTTT
few	TRBJ2-3	TRBV11-2	TRBD2	CASSWLLAGVGTDTQYF	TGTGCCAGCAGCTGGTTATTAGCGGGAGTAGGGACAGATACGCAGTATTTT
many	TRBJ2-1	TRBV24-1	.	CATSPGFFYNEQFF	TGTGCCACCAGCCCAGGGTTTTTTTACAATGAGCAGTTCTTC
many	TRBJ2-1	TRBV29-1	.	CSVRPGPNDEQFF	TGCAGCGTTCGACCCGGGCCGAACGATGAGCAGTTCTTC
.	TRBJ1-1	TRBV12-3/TRBV12-4	.	CASRMGGARTEAFF	TGTGCCAGCAGAATGGGGGGCGCGAGAACTGAAGCTTTCTTT
few	TRBJ2-2	TRBV4-2	TRBD2	CASSHQAGETGELFF	TGTGCCAGCAGCCACCAAGCGGGAGAGACCGGGGAGCTGTTTTTT
few	TRBJ2-7	TRBV7-2	.	CASPVRPLKTLTGQYF	TGTGCCAGCCCCGTCCGCCCCCTGAAAACTCTAACCGGGCAGTACTTC
few	TRBJ1-2	TRBV5-1	TRBD1	CASSFTPGQGIGYGYTF	TGCGCCAGCAGCTTCACCCCGGGACAGGGTATCGGCTATGGCTACACCTTC
.	TRBJ2-2	TRBV7-2	TRBD2	CASSLGVGGGPTGELFF	TGTGCCAGCAGCTTAGGAGTCGGGGGGGGCCCCACCGGGGAGCTGTTTTTT
.	TRBJ2-1	TRBV19	.	CASSIALGGWEQFF	TGTGCCAGTAGTATTGCGTTGGGGGGCTGGGAGCAGTTCTTC
.	TRBJ2-5	TRBV11-2	TRBD1	CASTRQGETQYF	TGTGCCAGCACCAGACAGGGAGAGACCCAGTACTTC